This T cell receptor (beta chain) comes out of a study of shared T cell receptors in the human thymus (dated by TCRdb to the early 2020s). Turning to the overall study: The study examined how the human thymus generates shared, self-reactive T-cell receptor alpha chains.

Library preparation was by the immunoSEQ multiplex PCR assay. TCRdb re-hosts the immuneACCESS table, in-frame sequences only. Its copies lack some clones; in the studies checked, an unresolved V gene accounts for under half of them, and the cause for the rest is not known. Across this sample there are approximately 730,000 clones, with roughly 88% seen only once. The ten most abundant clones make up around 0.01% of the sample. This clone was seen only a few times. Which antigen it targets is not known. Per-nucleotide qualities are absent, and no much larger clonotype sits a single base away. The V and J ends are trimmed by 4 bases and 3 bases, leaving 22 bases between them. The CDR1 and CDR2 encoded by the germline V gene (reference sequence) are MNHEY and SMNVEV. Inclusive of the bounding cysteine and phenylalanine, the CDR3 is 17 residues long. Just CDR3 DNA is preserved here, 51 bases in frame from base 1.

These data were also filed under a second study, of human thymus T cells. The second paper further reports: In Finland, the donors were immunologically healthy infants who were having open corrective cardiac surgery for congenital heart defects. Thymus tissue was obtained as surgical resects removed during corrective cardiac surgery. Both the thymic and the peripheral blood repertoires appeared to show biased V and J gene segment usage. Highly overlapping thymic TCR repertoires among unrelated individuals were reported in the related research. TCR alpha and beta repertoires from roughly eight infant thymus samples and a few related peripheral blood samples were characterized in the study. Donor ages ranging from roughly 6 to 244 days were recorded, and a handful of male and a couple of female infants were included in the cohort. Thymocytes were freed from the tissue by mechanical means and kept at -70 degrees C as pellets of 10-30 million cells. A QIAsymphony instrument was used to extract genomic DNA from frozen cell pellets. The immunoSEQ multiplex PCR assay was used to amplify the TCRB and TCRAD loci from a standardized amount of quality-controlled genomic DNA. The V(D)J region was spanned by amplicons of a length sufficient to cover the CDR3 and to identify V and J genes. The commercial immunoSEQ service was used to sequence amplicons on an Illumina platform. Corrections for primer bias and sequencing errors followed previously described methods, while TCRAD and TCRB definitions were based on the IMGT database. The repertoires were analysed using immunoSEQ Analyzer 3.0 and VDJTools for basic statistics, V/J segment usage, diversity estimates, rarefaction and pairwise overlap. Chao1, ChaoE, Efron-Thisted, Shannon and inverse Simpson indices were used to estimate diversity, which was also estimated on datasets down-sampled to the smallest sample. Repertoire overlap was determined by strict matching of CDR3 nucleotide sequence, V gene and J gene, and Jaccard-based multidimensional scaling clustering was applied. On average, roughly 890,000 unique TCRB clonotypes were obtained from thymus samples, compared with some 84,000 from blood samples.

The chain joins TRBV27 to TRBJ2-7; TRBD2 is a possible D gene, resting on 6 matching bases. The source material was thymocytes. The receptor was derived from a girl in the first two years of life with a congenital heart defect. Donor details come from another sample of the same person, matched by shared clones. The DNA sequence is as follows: TGTGCCAGCAGTTCGACGGAGGGGTTTGGTGCTTTCTACGAGCAGTACTTC. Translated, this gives CASSSTEGFGAFYEQYF.